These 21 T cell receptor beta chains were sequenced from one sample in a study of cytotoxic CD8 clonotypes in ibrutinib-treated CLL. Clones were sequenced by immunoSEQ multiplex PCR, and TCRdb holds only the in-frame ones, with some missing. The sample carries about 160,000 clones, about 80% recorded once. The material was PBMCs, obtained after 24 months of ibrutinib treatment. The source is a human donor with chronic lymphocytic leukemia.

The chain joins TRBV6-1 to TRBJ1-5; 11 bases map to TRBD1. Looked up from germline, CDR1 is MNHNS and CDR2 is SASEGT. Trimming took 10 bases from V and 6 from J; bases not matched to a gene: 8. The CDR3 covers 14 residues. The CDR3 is CATTTGQGAQPQHF. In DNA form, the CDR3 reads TGTGCCACCACAACCGGACAGGGGGCTCAGCCCCAGCATTTT.

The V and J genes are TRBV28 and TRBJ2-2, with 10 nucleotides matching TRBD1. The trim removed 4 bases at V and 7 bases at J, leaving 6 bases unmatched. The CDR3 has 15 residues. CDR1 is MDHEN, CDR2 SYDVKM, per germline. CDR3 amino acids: CASSSRQGAGGELFF. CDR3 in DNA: TGTGCCAGCAGTTCGAGACAGGGGGCAGGCGGGGAGCTGTTTTTT.

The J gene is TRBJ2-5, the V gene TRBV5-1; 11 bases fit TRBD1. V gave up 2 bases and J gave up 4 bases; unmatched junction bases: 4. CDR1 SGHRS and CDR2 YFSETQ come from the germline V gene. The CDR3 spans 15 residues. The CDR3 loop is CASSLQGQGVETQYF. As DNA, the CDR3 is TGCGCCAGCAGCTTACAGGGACAGGGGGTAGAGACCCAGTACTTC. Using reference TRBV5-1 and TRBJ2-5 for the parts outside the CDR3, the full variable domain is KAGVTQTPRYLIKTRGQQVTLSCSPISGHRSVSWYQQTPGQGLQFLFEYFSETQRNKGNFPGRFSGRQFSNSRSEMNVSTLELGDSALYLCASSLQGQGVETQYFGPGTRLLVL.

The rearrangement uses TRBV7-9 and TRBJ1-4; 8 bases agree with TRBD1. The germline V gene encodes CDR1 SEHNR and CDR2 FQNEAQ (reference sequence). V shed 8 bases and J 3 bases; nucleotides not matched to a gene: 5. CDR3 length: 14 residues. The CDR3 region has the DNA TGTGCCAGCGGGCAGGGGGCGTCTAATGAAAAACTGTTTTTT. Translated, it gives CASGQGASNEKLFF.

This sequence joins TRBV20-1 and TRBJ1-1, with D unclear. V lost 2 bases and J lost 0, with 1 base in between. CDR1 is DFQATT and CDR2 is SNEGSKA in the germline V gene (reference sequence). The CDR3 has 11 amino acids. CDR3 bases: TGCAGTGCTAGAATGAACACTGAAGCTTTCTTT. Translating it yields CSARMNTEAFF.

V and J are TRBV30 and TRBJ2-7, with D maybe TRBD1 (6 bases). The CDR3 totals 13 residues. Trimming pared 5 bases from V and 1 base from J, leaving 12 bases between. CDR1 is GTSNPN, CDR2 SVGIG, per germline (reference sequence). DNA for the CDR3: TGTGCCTGGGGTACAGGGAGATCCTACGAGCAGTACTTC. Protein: CAWGTGRSYEQYF. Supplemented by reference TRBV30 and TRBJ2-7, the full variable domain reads SQTIHQWPATLVQPVGSPLSLECTVEGTSNPNLYWYRQAAGRGLQLLFYSVGIGQISSEVPQNLSASRPQDRQFILSSKKLLLSDSGFYLCAWGTGRSYEQYFGPGTRLTVT.

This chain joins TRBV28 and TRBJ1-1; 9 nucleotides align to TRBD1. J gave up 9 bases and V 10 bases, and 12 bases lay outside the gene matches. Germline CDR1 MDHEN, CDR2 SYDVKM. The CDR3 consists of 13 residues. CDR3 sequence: CATYRDRVSKAFF. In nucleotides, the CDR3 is TGTGCCACTTACCGGGACAGGGTGTCGAAAGCTTTCTTT.

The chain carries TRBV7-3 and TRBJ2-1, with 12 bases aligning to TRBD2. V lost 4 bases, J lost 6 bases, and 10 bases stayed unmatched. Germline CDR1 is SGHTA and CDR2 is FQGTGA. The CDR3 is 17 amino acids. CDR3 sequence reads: CASSSISSGRAGNEQFF. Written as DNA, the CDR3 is TGTGCCAGCAGCTCGATATCTAGCGGGAGGGCCGGCAATGAGCAGTTCTTC.

Here the CDR3 DNA reads TGTGCCTGGAGTGTTGGAAATGGGGCGAACTATGGCTACACCTTC. It is translated as CAWSVGNGANYGYTF. This chain uses TRBV30 with TRBJ1-2; possibly TRBD1 for D (5 bases). CDR1 and CDR2 from the germline V gene are GTSNPN and SVGIG (reference sequence). This CDR3 region has 15 residues. Trimming took off 0 bases at V and 2 bases at J, with 13 bases between the two ends.

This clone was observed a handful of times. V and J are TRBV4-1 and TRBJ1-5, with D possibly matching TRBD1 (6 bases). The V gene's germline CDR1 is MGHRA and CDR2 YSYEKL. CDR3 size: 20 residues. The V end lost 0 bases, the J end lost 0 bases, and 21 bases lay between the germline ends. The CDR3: CASSQDPRRGGYNSNQPQHF. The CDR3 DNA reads TGCGCCAGCAGCCAAGATCCTCGTAGAGGGGGGTACAATAGCAATCAGCCCCAGCATTTT.

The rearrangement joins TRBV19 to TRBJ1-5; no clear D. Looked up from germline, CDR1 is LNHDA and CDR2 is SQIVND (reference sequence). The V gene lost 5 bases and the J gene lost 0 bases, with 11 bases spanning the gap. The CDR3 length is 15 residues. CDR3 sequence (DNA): TGTGCCAGTAGTGAGTCTGGGTATAGCAATCAGCCCCAGCATTTT. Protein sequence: CASSESGYSNQPQHF.

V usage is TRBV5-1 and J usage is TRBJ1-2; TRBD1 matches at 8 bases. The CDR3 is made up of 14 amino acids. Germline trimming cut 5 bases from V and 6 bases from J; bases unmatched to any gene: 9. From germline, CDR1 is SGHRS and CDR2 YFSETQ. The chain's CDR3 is CASRTGAVENGYTF. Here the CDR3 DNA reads TGCGCCAGCAGGACAGGGGCCGTCGAGAATGGCTACACCTTC.

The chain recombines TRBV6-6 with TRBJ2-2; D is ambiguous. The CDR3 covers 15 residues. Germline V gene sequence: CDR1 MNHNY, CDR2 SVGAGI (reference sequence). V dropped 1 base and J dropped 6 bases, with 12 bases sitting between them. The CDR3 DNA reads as TGTGCCAGCAGTTACTACCAGACTCGACCCGGGGAGCTGTTTTTT. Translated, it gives CASSYYQTRPGELFF.

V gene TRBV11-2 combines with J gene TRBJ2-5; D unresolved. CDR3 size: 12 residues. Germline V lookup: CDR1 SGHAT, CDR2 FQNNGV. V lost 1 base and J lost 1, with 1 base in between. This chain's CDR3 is CASSLVQETQYF. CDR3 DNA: TGTGCCAGCAGCTTAGTCCAAGAGACCCAGTACTTC.

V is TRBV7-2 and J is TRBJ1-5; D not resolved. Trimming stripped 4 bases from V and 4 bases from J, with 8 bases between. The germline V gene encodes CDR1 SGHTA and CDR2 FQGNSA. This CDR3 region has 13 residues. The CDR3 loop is CASSSQLNQPQHF. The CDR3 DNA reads TGTGCCAGCAGCTCCCAGCTAAATCAGCCCCAGCATTTT.

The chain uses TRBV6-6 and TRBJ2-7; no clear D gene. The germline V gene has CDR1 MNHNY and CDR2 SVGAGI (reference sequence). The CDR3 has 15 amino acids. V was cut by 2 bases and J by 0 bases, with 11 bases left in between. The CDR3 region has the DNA TGTGCCAGCAGTTACGAGTTGGGTAACTCCTACGAGCAGTACTTC. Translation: CASSYELGNSYEQYF.

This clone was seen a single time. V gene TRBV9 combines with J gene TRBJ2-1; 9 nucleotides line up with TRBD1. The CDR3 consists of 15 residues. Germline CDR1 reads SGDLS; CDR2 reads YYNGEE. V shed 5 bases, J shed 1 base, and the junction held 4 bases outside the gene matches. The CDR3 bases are TGTGCCAGCAGGGGACAGGGTAGTTCCTACAATGAGCAGTTCTTC. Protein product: CASRGQGSSYNEQFF.

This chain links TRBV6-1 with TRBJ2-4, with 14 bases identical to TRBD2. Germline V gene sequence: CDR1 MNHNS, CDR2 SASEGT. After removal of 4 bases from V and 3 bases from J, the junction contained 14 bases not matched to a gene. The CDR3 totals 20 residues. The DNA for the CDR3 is TGTGCCAGCAGTGCACAGCCCGGGACTAGCGGGAGATGGGTCAAAAACATTCAGTACTTC. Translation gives CASSAQPGTSGRWVKNIQYF.

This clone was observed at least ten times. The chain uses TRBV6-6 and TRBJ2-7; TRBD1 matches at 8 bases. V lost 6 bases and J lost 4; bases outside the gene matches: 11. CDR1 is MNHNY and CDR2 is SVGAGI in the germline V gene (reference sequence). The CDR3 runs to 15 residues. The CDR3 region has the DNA TGTGCCAGCAGCCCTGGACAGGGACCTCAATACGAGCAGTACTTC. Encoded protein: CASSPGQGPQYEQYF.

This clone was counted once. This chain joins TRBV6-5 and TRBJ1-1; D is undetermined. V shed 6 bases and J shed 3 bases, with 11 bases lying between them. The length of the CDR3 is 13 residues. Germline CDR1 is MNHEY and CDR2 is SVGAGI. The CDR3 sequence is CASREDRDTEAFF. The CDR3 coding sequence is TGTGCCAGCAGAGAGGACCGAGACACTGAAGCTTTCTTT.

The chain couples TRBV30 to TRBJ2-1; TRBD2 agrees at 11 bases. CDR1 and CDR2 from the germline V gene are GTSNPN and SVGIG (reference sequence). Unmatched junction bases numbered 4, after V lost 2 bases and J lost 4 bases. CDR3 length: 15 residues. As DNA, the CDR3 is TGTGCCTGGAGTCTAACTAGCGGGAGATACAATGAGCAGTTCTTC. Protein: CAWSLTSGRYNEQFF.